This T cell receptor beta chain comes out of a study of blood T cell repertoires in COVID-19. Study-level information: Specimens from acute and convalescent COVID-19 originated in the United States, Italy and Spain. In each case, the material was cDNA or gDNA derived from T cells, B-cell-depleted T cells, or PBMCs.

CDR1 and CDR2 (germline): SGHRS, YFSETQ. Losses at the gene ends were 2 bases for V and 6 bases for J; bases not matched to a gene: 12. CDR3 size: 17 residues. Measured with immunoSEQ multiplex PCR; TCRdb has only the in-frame clones, and not every one. The sample holds about 180,000 clones, approximately 80% seen once. The V and J genes are TRBV5-1 and TRBJ1-2; TRBD1 matches at 11 bases. Sequencing was carried out using peripheral blood. The sequence derives from a human donor in a cohort sampled during active COVID-19. The CDR3 region has the DNA TGCGCCAGCAGCTTAAGAGGACAGGGGGCCGTGTGGGATGGCTACACCTTC. It codes for CASSLRGQGAVWDGYTF.